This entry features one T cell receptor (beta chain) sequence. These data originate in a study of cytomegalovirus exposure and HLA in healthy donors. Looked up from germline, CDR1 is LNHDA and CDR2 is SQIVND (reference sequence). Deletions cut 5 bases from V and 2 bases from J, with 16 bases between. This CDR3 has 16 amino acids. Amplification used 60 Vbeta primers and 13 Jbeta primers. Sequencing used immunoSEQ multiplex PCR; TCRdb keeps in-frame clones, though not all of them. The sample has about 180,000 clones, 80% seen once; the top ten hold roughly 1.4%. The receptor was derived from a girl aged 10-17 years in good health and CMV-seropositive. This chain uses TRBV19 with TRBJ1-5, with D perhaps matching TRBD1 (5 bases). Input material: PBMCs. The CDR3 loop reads CASSGAGGRGNQPQHF. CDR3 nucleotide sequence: TGTGCCAGTAGTGGGGCGGGGGGTAGGGGCAATCAGCCCCAGCATTTT.